This is a list of T cell receptor beta chains from one sample in a study of T cells in Graves' hyperthyroidism and ophthalmopathy. TCRdb processed the multiplex PCR reads anew with MiXCR; each CDR3 protein has one entry. This table has a few hundred thousand distinct CDR3 sequences, 13% to 15% appearing once. The sample comprised blood. The receptors were gathered from a woman in her forties or fifties with Graves' hyperthyroidism that later progressed to Graves' ophthalmopathy. Each CDR3 is given with its conserved first and last residue. A D gene is named only where the DNA matches it firmly. The size of a clone is reported for some rows only, either as once, few or many, or as a class for expanded clones.

>TRBV7-9|TRBD2|many|TRBJ2-2
TGTGCCAGCCTACGGACTAGCGGGATAAACACCGGGGAGCTGTTTTTT
CASLRTSGINTGELFF
>TRBV19|.|.|TRBJ2-4
TGTGCCAGTAGTATAGGTGCCGTTGGACTCCTACTAGCCAAAAACATTCAGTACTTC
CASSIGAVGLLLAKNIQYF
>TRBV28|.|many|TRBJ2-7
TGTGCCAGCAGTATTCGGGACGCCTCCTACGAGCAGTACTTC
CASSIRDASYEQYF
>TRBV19|TRBD2|.|TRBJ2-1
TGTGCCAGTAGTATAGATCTCCTAGCGGGGCTAGGGGTCTTC
CASSIDLLAGLGVF
>TRBV24-1|.|many|TRBJ2-5
TGTGCCACCAGTGATTTGCTCGGGGAGACCCAGTACTTC
CATSDLLGETQYF
>TRBV6-1|.|few|TRBJ2-4
TGTGCCAGCAGAGCACTAGCCAAAAACATTCAGTACTTC
CASRALAKNIQYF
>TRBV3-1|.|many|TRBJ2-5
TGTGCCAGCAGCCGATTCCGGGGGAGTGGAGAGACCCAGTACTTC
CASSRFRGSGETQYF
>TRBV20-1|.|few|TRBJ2-7
TGCAGTGCTAGGAAAACAGGCCTCTCCTACGAGCAGTACTTC
CSARKTGLSYEQYF
>TRBV4-1|TRBD2|few|TRBJ2-3
TGCGCCAGCAGCCAGGGCCAGCGGGAGAGCACAGATACGCAGTATTTT
CASSQGQRESTDTQYF
>TRBV7-6|TRBD2|many|TRBJ2-1
TGTGCCAGCAGCTTAATGTCAACAAGCGGGAGACCGGCCTACAATGAGCAGTTCTTC
CASSLMSTSGRPAYNEQFF
>TRBV20-1|TRBD2|many|TRBJ2-7
TGCAGTGCTGCGGGACTAGTCTTTTTCGAGCAGTACTTC
CSAAGLVFFEQYF
>TRBV7-3|.|many|TRBJ2-7
TGTGCCAGCAGCTTATATGCGGGGACCTCCTACGAGCAGTACTTC
CASSLYAGTSYEQYF
>TRBV19|.|few|TRBJ2-1
TGTGCCAGTAGTACCTCCGACTATGGGGGGCAGTTCTTC
CASSTSDYGGQFF
>TRBV4-1|.|once|TRBJ2-7
TGCGCCAGCAGCCAAGTAGCAGCCCCTGTGATGTACGAGCAGTACTTC
CASSQVAAPVMYEQYF
>TRBV5-1|TRBD1|few|TRBJ2-3
TGCGCCAGCAGACCCGGACAGGGTTACGATACGCAGTATTTT
CASRPGQGYDTQYF
>TRBV28|.|many|TRBJ1-2
TGTGCCAGCAGTCAAGACAGAGCTAACTATGGCTACACCTTC
CASSQDRANYGYTF
>TRBV18|.|medium-sized|TRBJ2-5
TGTGCCAGCTCACCACTAGTGGCGGAGACCCAGTACTTC
CASSPLVAETQYF
>TRBV15|.|.|TRBJ2-3
TGTGCCACCAGCAGAGAGGGCAGGGGAGTCACAGATACGCAGTATTTT
CATSREGRGVTDTQYF
>TRBV18|.|.|TRBJ1-1
TGTGCCAGCTCACTACCCATACCCCCCGGCAGGATAGATACTGAAGCTTTCTTT
CASSLPIPPGRIDTEAFF
>TRBV6-5|TRBD2|many|TRBJ2-1
TGTGCCAGCAGTTACTCGACGGCGAGCGGGAGGGGTAACAATGAGCAGTTCTTC
CASSYSTASGRGNNEQFF
>TRBV5-6|TRBD2|.|TRBJ2-1
TGTGCCAGCAGCACCGGGACTAGTCGGTTCTTC
CASSTGTSRFF
>TRBV28|TRBD2|.|TRBJ2-7
TGTGCCAGCCTCAGACTAGCGGGTGCATCCTACGAGCAGTACTTC
CASLRLAGASYEQYF
>TRBV11-2|.|many|TRBJ1-1
TGTGCCAGCAGCTTAGATCCAAGCGGACGGACTGAAGCTTTCTTT
CASSLDPSGRTEAFF
>TRBV5-6|.|.|TRBJ1-5
TGTGCCAGCAGCTTACTTGATAGCAATCAGCCCCAGCATTTT
CASSLLDSNQPQHF
>TRBV28|.|many|TRBJ1-5
TGTGCCAGCAGCCCCGTAAATTTGGGTAACGATCAGCCCCAGCATTTT
CASSPVNLGNDQPQHF
>TRBV28|.|many|TRBJ2-5
TGTGCCAGCAGTTTATATTTAGCAACAGGCGGGGAGACCCAGTACTTC
CASSLYLATGGETQYF
>TRBV15|.|few|TRBJ2-2
TGTGCCACCAGCAGAGATCACGCAACGACGGGGGTCGGGGAGCTGTTTTTT
CATSRDHATTGVGELFF
>TRBV30|.|many|TRBJ2-7
TGTGCCTGGAGTAGGGGGTTGAGAGGGTACGAGCAGTACTTC
CAWSRGLRGYEQYF
>TRBV5-1|.|many|TRBJ2-2
TGCGCCAGCAGCGGACAGTTTGCATACACCGGGGAGCTGTTTTTT
CASSGQFAYTGELFF
>TRBV9|.|few|TRBJ1-3
TGTGCCAGCAGCGCCTGGGACACCCCAGGAAACACCATATATTTT
CASSAWDTPGNTIYF